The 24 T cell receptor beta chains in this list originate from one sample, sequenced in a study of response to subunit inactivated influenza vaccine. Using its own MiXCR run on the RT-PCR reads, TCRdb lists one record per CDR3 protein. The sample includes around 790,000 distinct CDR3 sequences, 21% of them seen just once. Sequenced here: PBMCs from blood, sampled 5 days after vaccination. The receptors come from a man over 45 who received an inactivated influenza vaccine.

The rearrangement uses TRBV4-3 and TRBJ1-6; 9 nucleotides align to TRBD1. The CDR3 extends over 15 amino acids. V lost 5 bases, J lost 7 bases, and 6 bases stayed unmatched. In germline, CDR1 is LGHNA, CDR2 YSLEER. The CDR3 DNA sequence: TGCGCCAGCAGCTACCGGACAGGGGAAAATTCACCCCTCCACTTT. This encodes CASSYRTGENSPLHF.

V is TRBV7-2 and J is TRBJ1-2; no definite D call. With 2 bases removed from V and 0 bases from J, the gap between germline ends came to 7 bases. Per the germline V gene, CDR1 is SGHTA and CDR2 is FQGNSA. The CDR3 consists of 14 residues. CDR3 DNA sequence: TGTGCCAGCAGCTTAAGTCCAGCTAACTATGGCTACACCTTC. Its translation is CASSLSPANYGYTF.

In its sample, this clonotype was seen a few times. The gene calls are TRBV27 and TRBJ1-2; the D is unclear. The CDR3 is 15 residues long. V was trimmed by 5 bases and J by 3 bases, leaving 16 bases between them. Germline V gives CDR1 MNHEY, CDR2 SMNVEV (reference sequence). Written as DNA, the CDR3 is TGTGCCAGCAGTGTTTCTGGGTCTTTGGACTATGGCTACACCTTC. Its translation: CASSVSGSLDYGYTF.

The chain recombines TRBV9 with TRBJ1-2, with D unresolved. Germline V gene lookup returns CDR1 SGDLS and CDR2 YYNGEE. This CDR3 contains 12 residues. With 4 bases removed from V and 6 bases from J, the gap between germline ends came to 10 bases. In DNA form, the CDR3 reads TGTGCCAGCAGCTCCCCGCCTAATGGCTACACCTTC. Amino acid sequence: CASSSPPNGYTF.

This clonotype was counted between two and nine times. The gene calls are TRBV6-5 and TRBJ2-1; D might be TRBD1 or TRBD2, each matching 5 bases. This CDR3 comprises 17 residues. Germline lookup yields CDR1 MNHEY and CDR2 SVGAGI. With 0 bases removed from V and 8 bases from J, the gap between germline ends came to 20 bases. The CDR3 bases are TGTGCCAGCAGTTACTCCTTACCGGGACCACCCGTCTATGAGCAGTTCTTC. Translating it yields CASSYSLPGPPVYEQFF.

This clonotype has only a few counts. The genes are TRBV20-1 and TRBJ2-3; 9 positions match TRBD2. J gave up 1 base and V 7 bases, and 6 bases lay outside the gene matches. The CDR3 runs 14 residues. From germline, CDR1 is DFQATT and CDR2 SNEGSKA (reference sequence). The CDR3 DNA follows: TGCAGTGTCCCCAGGACTAGCGGCACAGATACGCAGTATTTT. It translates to CSVPRTSGTDTQYF.

The DNA for the CDR3 is TGCGCCAGCAGCCAAGATCGGGACCTCCCCATACCCCTCCACTTT. Translated, it gives CASSQDRDLPIPLHF. The rearrangement uses TRBV4-1 and TRBJ1-6; D might be TRBD1 (5 bases). Germline assignment: CDR1 MGHRA and CDR2 YSYEKL. V was trimmed by 0 bases and J by 12 bases, leaving 15 bases between them. The CDR3 consists of 15 residues.

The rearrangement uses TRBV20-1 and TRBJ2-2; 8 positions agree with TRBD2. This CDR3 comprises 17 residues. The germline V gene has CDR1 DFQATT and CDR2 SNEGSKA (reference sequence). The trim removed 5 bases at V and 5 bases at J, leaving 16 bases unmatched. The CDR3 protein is CSARREAGVHGTGELFF. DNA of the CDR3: TGCAGTGCTCGTAGGGAAGCGGGAGTGCACGGGACCGGGGAGCTGTTTTTT.

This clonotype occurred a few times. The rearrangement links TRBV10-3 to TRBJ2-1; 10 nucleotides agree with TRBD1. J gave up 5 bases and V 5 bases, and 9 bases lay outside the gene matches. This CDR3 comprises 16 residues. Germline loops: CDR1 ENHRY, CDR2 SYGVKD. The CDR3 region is CAISLARTGGDNEQFF. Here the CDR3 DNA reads TGTGCCATCAGTCTAGCACGGACAGGGGGTGACAATGAGCAGTTCTTC.

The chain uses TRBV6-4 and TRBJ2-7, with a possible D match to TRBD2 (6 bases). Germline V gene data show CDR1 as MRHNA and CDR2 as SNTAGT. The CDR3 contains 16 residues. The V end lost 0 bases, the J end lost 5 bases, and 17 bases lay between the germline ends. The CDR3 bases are TGTGCCAGCAGTGACTCCCCATGGGAGGCCTTCGACGAGCAGTACTTC. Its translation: CASSDSPWEAFDEQYF.

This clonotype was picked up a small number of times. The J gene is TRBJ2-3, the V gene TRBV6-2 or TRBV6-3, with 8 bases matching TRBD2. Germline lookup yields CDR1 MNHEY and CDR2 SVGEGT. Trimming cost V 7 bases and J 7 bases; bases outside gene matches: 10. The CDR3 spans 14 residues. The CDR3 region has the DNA TGTGCCAGCATTCCAAGCGGGGGTACTCATACGCAGTATTTT. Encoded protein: CASIPSGGTHTQYF.

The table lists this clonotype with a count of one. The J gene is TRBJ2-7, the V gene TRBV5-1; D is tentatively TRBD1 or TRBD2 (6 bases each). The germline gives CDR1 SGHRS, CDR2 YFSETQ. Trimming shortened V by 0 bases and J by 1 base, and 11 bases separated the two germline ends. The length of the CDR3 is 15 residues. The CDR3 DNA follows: TGCGCCAGCAGCTTGGAGTTAGGGGGGTCCTACGAGCAGTACTTC. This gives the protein CASSLELGGSYEQYF.

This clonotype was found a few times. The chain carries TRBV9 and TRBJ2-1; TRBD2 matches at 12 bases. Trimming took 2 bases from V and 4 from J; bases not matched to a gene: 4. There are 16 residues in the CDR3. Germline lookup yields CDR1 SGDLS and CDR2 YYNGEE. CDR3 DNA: TGTGCCAGCAGCGTTCTAGCGGGGGGGCTTTACAATGAGCAGTTCTTC. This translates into CASSVLAGGLYNEQFF.

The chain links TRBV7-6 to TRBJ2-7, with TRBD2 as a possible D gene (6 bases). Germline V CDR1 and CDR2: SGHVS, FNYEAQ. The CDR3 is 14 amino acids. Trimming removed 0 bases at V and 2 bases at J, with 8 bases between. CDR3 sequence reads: CASSLAREAYEQYF. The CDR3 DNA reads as TGTGCCAGCAGCTTAGCGCGGGAAGCCTACGAGCAGTACTTC.

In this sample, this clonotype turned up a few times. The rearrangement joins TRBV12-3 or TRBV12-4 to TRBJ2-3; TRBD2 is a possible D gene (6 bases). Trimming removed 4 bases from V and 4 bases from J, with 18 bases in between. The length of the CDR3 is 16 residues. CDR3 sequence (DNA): TGTGCCAGCAGTTGGGTGCGGGGAGTGGGGGCAGATACGCAGTATTTT. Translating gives CASSWVRGVGADTQYF.

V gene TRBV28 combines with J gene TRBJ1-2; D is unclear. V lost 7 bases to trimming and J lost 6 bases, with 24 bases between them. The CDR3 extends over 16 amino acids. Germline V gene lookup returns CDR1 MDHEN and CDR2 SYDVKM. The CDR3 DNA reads TGTGCCAGCATCCTGACGAGGGCCCCCACATGGAATGGCTACACCTTC. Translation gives CASILTRAPTWNGYTF.

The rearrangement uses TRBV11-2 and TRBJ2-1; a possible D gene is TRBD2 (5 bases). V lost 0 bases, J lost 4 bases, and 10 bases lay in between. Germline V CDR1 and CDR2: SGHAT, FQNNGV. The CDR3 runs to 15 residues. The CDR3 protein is CASSLDLEAYNEQFF. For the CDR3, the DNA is TGTGCCAGCAGCTTAGATCTGGAGGCGTACAATGAGCAGTTCTTC. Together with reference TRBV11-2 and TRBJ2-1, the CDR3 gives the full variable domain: EAGVAQSPRYKIIEKRQSVAFWCNPISGHATLYWYQQILGQGPKLLIQFQNNGVVDDSQLPKDRFSAERLKGVDSTLKIQPAKLEDSAVYLCASSLDLEAYNEQFFGPGTRLTVL.

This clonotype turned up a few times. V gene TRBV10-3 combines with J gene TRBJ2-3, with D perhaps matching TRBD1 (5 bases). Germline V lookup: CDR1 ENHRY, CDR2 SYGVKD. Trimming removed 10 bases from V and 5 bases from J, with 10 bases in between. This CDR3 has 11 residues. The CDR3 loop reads CAKGPQDTQYF. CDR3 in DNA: TGTGCCAAGGGGCCACAAGATACGCAGTATTTT.

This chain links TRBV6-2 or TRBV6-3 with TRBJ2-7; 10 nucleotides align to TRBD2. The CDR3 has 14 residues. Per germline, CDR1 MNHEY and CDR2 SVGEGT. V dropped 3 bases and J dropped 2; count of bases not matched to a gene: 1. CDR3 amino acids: CASSYLAGAYEQYF. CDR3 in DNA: TGTGCCAGCAGTTATCTAGCGGGGGCCTACGAGCAGTACTTC.

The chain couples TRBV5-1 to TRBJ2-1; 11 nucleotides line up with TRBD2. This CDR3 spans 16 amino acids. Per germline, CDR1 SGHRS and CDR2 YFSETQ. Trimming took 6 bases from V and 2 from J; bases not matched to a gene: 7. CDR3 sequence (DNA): TGCGCCAGCACCTTTAGCGGGAGGGGCACCTACAATGAGCAGTTCTTC. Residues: CASTFSGRGTYNEQFF.

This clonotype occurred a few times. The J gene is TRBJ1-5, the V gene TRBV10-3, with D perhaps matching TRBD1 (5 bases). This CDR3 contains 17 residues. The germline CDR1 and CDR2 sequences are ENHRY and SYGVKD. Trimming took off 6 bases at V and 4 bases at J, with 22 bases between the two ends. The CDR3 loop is CAISDRTGTRGNQPQHF. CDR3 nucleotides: TGTGCCATCAGCGACCGAACCGGGACCCGGGGAAATCAGCCCCAGCATTTT.

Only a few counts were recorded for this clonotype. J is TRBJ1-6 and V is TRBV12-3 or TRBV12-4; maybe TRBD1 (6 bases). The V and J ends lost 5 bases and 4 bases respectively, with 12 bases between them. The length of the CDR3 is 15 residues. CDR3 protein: CASSPAGAYNSPLHF. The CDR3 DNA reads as TGTGCCAGCAGTCCTGCGGGGGCGTATAATTCACCCCTCCACTTT.

CDR3 loop: CSARVTSGGIPDTQYF. In DNA form, the CDR3 reads TGCAGTGCTAGAGTGACTAGCGGGGGGATACCAGATACGCAGTATTTT. The chain recombines TRBV20-1 with TRBJ2-3, with 13 bases aligning to TRBD2. Per germline, CDR1 DFQATT and CDR2 SNEGSKA (reference sequence). With V trimmed by 1 base and J by 4 bases, 5 bases remained unmatched. There are 16 residues in the CDR3.

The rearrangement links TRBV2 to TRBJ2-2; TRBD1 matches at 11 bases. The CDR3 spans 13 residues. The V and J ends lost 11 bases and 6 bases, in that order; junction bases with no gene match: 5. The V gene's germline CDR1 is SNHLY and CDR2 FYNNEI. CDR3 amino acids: CAGQGARAGELFF. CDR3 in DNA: TGTGCCGGACAGGGGGCGCGGGCCGGGGAGCTGTTTTTT.